The 4 T cell receptor beta chains given below trace back to one sample, sequenced in a study of blood T cell dynamics during melanoma immunotherapy. The time point: pre-treatment baseline. Profiling relied on immunoSEQ multiplex PCR, and the TCRdb table lists in-frame clones only, not all of them. The sample lists some 15,000 clones, approximately 90% occurring once. The sequencing here drew on blood, taken from a patient treated with checkpoint blockade. These receptor sequences come from a human donor with melanoma.

The chain combines TRBV4-2 with TRBJ2-3; 9 bases agree with TRBD2. CDR3 length: 16 amino acids. V shed 0 bases, J shed 5 bases, and the junction held 6 bases outside the gene matches. CDR1 LGHNA and CDR2 YNFKEQ come from the germline V gene. The CDR3 DNA reads TGTGCCAGCAGCCAAGATACAGCGGGGGGCGGAGATACGCAGTATTTT. This sequence encodes CASSQDTAGGGDTQYF.

The chain is built from TRBV15 and TRBJ1-1; TRBD1 might be the D (5 bases). The germline V gene encodes CDR1 LNHNV and CDR2 YYDKDF (reference sequence). This CDR3 is 15 amino acids long. The V end lost 3 bases, the J end lost 10 bases, and 21 bases lay between the germline ends. CDR3 protein: CATSSESGAKRGAFF. In DNA, the CDR3 is TGTGCCACCAGCAGTGAGTCCGGGGCGAAACGTGGAGCTTTCTTT.

This clone was detected once. The J gene is TRBJ1-4, the V gene TRBV5-1, with 11 bases lining up with TRBD1. V trimming: 5 bases; J trimming: 6 bases; junction bases outside the gene matches: 9. The CDR3 loop spans 16 amino acids. Germline V CDR1 and CDR2: SGHRS, YFSETQ. CDR3 loop: CASSQRPGQGDEKLFF. The CDR3 DNA reads TGCGCCAGCAGTCAAAGACCGGGACAGGGGGATGAAAAACTGTTTTTT.

The genes are TRBV19 and TRBJ1-1; TRBD1 might be the D (5 bases). Trimming cost V 1 base and J 4 bases, with 10 bases left between them. The length of the CDR3 is 14 residues. Germline V gives CDR1 LNHDA, CDR2 SQIVND (reference sequence). The CDR3 DNA reads TGTGCCAGTAGTATAGCCGGGGGAGCCACTGAAGCTTTCTTT. Its protein is CASSIAGGATEAFF. The whole variable domain, remainder taken from reference TRBV19 and TRBJ1-1, is DGGITQSPKYLFRKEGQNVTLSCEQNLNHDAMYWYRQDPGQGLRLIYYSQIVNDFQKGDIAEGYSVSREKKESFPLTVTSAQKNPTAFYLCASSIAGGATEAFFGQGTRLTVV.